Below, 22 T cell receptor beta chains from the same sample are listed, as sequenced in a study of blood T cell repertoires in COVID-19. Repertoires were generated with immunoSEQ multiplex PCR, while TCRdb's copy carries only in-frame clones and drops some. The profile shows some 200,000 clones, under 90% of them singletons. Material: peripheral blood. Source of these receptors: a man older than 75 with acute or convalescent COVID-19.

The chain has TRBV18 and TRBJ1-1; 7 bases line up with TRBD1. The CDR3 loop spans 14 amino acids. V was clipped by 4 bases and J by 2 bases; unmatched bases: 4. Looked up from germline, CDR1 is KGHSH and CDR2 is LQKENI. The CDR3 loop reads CASSQDRKNTEAFF. The CDR3 DNA sequence: TGTGCCAGCTCACAGGACAGGAAAAACACTGAAGCTTTCTTT.

V is TRBV9 and J is TRBJ2-1; 13 bases map to TRBD2. V was pared by 4 bases and J by 0 bases, with 4 bases of the junction left unmatched. Germline V gives CDR1 SGDLS, CDR2 YYNGEE. This CDR3 spans 17 amino acids. The CDR3 sequence is CASSFRTSGSSYNEQFF. The DNA of the CDR3 is TGTGCCAGCAGCTTCCGGACTAGCGGGAGCTCCTACAATGAGCAGTTCTTC. Looking up the rest from reference TRBV9 and TRBJ2-1 gives the full variable domain: DSGVTQTPKHLITATGQRVTLRCSPRSGDLSVYWYQQSLDQGLQFLIQYYNGEERAKGNILERFSAQQFPDLHSELNLSSLELGDSALYFCASSFRTSGSSYNEQFFGPGTRLTVL.

This clone was observed once. This chain connects TRBV5-4 to TRBJ1-2; D ambiguous. The CDR3 is 14 amino acids. V was trimmed by 0 bases and J by 1 base, leaving 7 bases between them. CDR1 and CDR2 (germline): SGHNT, YYREEE (reference sequence). CDR3 residues: CASSLGEINYGYTF. CDR3 DNA sequence: TGTGCCAGCAGCTTGGGGGAGATTAACTATGGCTACACCTTC.

The chain links TRBV5-1 to TRBJ1-2; tentative D call: TRBD1 (5 bases). Trimming removed 1 base at V and 4 bases at J, with 17 bases between. The CDR3 consists of 16 residues. Germline V CDR1 and CDR2: SGHRS, YFSETQ. CDR3 region: CASSLSSGRVGYGYTF. CDR3 DNA: TGCGCCAGCAGCTTGTCCTCAGGGCGTGTTGGCTATGGCTACACCTTC.

V is TRBV5-1 and J is TRBJ2-1; 9 positions match TRBD2. This CDR3 spans 18 amino acids. The germline CDR1 and CDR2 sequences are SGHRS and YFSETQ. With V trimmed by 1 base and J by 6 bases, 14 bases remained unmatched. CDR3 region: CASSLRGRAPDSFNEQFF. The CDR3 DNA is TGCGCCAGCAGCTTGCGCGGGAGGGCCCCGGATTCGTTCAATGAGCAGTTCTTC.

The chain is built from TRBV5-4 and TRBJ2-1; 9 bases are a match to TRBD2. In germline, CDR1 is SGHNT, CDR2 YYREEE (reference sequence). The CDR3 contains 15 residues. Trimming at V came to 1 base and at J to 4 bases, leaving 3 bases not matched to a gene. CDR3 amino acids: CASSLPAGGYNEQFF. CDR3 nucleotides: TGTGCCAGCAGCTTGCCGGCGGGAGGGTACAATGAGCAGTTCTTC.

In this sample, this clone turned up once. The rearrangement joins TRBV6-5 to TRBJ2-6; perhaps TRBD1 as D (5 bases). Trimming removed 5 bases from V and 0 bases from J, with 8 bases in between. In germline, CDR1 is MNHEY, CDR2 SVGAGI. The CDR3 is 15 residues long. CDR3 in amino acids: CASSIQGSGANVLTF. The CDR3 DNA sequence: TGTGCCAGCAGTATCCAGGGCTCTGGGGCCAACGTCCTGACTTTC.

This clone was picked up a small number of times. The gene calls are TRBV7-3 and TRBJ2-7, with TRBD2 matching 11 bases. CDR1 is SGHTA and CDR2 is FQGTGA in the germline V gene. The J segment lost 7 bases and the V segment lost 2 bases, leaving 7 bases of the junction unmatched. This CDR3 spans 15 amino acids. CDR3 amino acids: CASSLLGTSGLEQYF. The CDR3 DNA follows: TGTGCCAGCAGCTTACTAGGGACTAGCGGTCTGGAGCAGTACTTC.

The chain employs TRBV11-2 and TRBJ2-3; weak D call: TRBD2 (6 bases). The CDR3 totals 13 residues. Germline values: CDR1 SGHAT, CDR2 FQNNGV. V was cut by 5 bases and J by 7 bases, with 13 bases left in between. The CDR3 is CASSINSGNTQYF. CDR3 DNA: TGTGCCAGCAGCATAAATAGCGGTAATACGCAGTATTTT.

This rearrangement joins TRBV18 to TRBJ1-2; no clear D gene. The germline V gene encodes CDR1 KGHSH and CDR2 LQKENI. V was cut by 3 bases and J by 4 bases, with 15 bases left in between. The CDR3 extends over 15 amino acids. The CDR3 coding sequence is TGTGCCAGCTCACCCTCCATGCCCGGGATCTATGGCTACACCTTC. It translates to CASSPSMPGIYGYTF. Together with reference TRBV18 and TRBJ1-2, the CDR3 gives the full variable domain: NAGVMQNPRHLVRRRGQEARLRCSPMKGHSHVYWYRQLPEEGLKFMVYLQKENIIDESGMPKERFSAEFPKEGPSILRIQQVVRGDSAAYFCASSPSMPGIYGYTFGSGTRLTVV.

The CDR3 DNA sequence: TGTGCCAGCAGTTATCCACCCTGGACACATAATGAAAAACTGTTTTTT. It codes for CASSYPPWTHNEKLFF. The rearrangement links TRBV6-9 to TRBJ1-4; D perhaps matches TRBD1 (5 bases). V dropped 2 bases and J dropped 4 bases, with 14 bases sitting between them. Germline assignment: CDR1 MNHGY and CDR2 SVAAGI. The CDR3 has 16 residues.

The rearrangement uses TRBV2 and TRBJ2-3; the D is unclear. V shed 6 bases and J shed 5 bases, with 6 bases lying between them. The CDR3 covers 11 residues. Germline-derived CDR1 and CDR2 are SNHLY and FYNNEI. This CDR3 is CASRYGDTQYF. CDR3 DNA: TGTGCCAGCAGATACGGAGATACGCAGTATTTT. The entire variable domain, with the rest obtained from reference TRBV2 and TRBJ2-3, is as follows: EPEVTQTPSHQVTQMGQEVILRCVPISNHLYFYWYRQILGQKVEFLVSFYNNEISEKSEIFDDQFSVERPDGSNFTLKIRSTKLEDSAMYFCASRYGDTQYFGPGTRLTVL.

This chain connects TRBV10-3 to TRBJ1-5; D is undetermined. The V end was cut by 5 bases, the J end by 7 bases, with 12 bases between. The CDR3 extends over 13 amino acids. Germline CDR1 reads ENHRY; CDR2 reads SYGVKD. In DNA form, the CDR3 reads TGTGCCATCAGTCCAGAACCTCACCAGCCCCAGCATTTT. It yields the protein CAISPEPHQPQHF.

This clone is a singleton in its sample. CDR3 sequence (DNA): TGTGCCAGCAGTGACTACGGGACTGTGAAAGAGACCCAGTACTTC. This codes for CASSDYGTVKETQYF. J is TRBJ2-5 and V is TRBV2; possible D gene TRBD2, 6 bases. In germline, CDR1 is SNHLY, CDR2 FYNNEI. The CDR3 is 15 amino acids. V was cut by 3 bases and J by 3 bases, with 14 bases left in between.

The CDR3, as DNA: TGCGCCAGCAGCCAAGATGTGACTAGCGCGACCTACAATGAGCAGTTCTTC. Translated, it gives CASSQDVTSATYNEQFF. The V gene is TRBV4-1, the J gene TRBJ2-1, with 8 bases lining up with TRBD2. The CDR3 totals 17 residues. Germline CDR1 and CDR2: MGHRA and YSYEKL. After removal of 0 bases from V and 2 bases from J, the junction contained 6 bases not matched to a gene.

The J gene is TRBJ1-1, the V gene TRBV9; TRBD1 agrees at 9 bases. The germline gives CDR1 SGDLS, CDR2 YYNGEE. The V and J ends lost 3 bases and 1 base, in that order; junction bases with no gene match: 1. This CDR3 comprises 14 residues. DNA of the CDR3: TGTGCCAGCAGCGGGGGACAGGGGAACACTGAAGCTTTCTTT. Encoded protein: CASSGGQGNTEAFF. Looking up the rest from reference TRBV9 and TRBJ1-1 gives the full variable domain: DSGVTQTPKHLITATGQRVTLRCSPRSGDLSVYWYQQSLDQGLQFLIQYYNGEERAKGNILERFSAQQFPDLHSELNLSSLELGDSALYFCASSGGQGNTEAFFGQGTRLTVV.

The chain carries TRBV10-3 and TRBJ1-6; tentative D call: TRBD1 (6 bases). The CDR3 extends over 13 amino acids. Trimming removed 10 bases at V and 3 bases at J, with 10 bases between. The germline gives CDR1 ENHRY, CDR2 SYGVKD. This CDR3 is CANADSYNSPLHF. In DNA, the CDR3 is TGTGCCAACGCGGACAGCTATAATTCACCCCTCCACTTT.

The chain uses TRBV2 and TRBJ2-6, with 9 bases that match TRBD1. From germline, CDR1 is SNHLY and CDR2 FYNNEI. Losses at the gene ends were 6 bases for V and 1 base for J; bases not matched to a gene: 4. The CDR3 has 16 amino acids. The CDR3: CASRSQGASGANVLTF. As DNA, the CDR3 is TGTGCCAGCAGGTCACAGGGGGCGTCTGGGGCCAACGTCCTGACTTTC.

V and J are TRBV25-1 and TRBJ2-7; tentatively, D is TRBD1 (6 bases). CDR3 size: 12 residues. Trimming shortened V by 6 bases and J by 4 bases, and 10 bases separated the two germline ends. Germline V gives CDR1 MGHDK, CDR2 SYGVNS. The DNA for the CDR3 is TGTGCCAGCAGAGGGGGTCTGTACGAGCAGTACTTC. Protein sequence: CASRGGLYEQYF.

V gene TRBV11-1 combines with J gene TRBJ2-2, with D uncertain. V was shortened by 8 bases and J by 9 bases, with 13 bases between the two germline ends. CDR1 is SGHAT, CDR2 FQDESV, per germline (reference sequence). This CDR3 is 12 amino acids long. CDR3 loop: CASAGASRELFF. CDR3 nucleotides: TGTGCCAGCGCTGGAGCGTCCAGGGAGCTGTTTTTT.

The V and J genes are TRBV2 and TRBJ2-7, with 7 positions matching TRBD1. With V trimmed by 6 bases and J by 7 bases, 9 bases remained unmatched. CDR3 length equals 13 residues. Germline lookup yields CDR1 SNHLY and CDR2 FYNNEI. The CDR3: CASRPQGVGEQYF. In DNA, the CDR3 is TGTGCCAGCAGGCCCCAGGGGGTAGGGGAGCAGTACTTC.

A note on this clone: Other DNA variants within this sample encode the same CDR3. The genes are TRBV5-6 and TRBJ2-5, with TRBD2 identical over 9 bases. The ends lost 0 bases at V and 2 bases at J; junction bases unmatched: 2. Looked up from germline, CDR1 is SGHDT and CDR2 is YYEEEE. There are 15 residues in the CDR3. CDR3 in DNA: TGTGCCAGCAGCTTGGGGCTAGCGGGACAAGAGACCCAGTACTTC. Amino acids: CASSLGLAGQETQYF.